The 20 T cell receptor beta chains reported below all come from one sample, sequenced in a study of cytomegalovirus exposure and HLA in healthy donors. Use of 60 Vbeta and 13 Jbeta primers characterized the PCR. Assay: immunoSEQ multiplex PCR; the TCRdb copy retains only in-frame clones and omits some. Of around 200,000 clones in the sample, roughly 79% were seen once. The specimen was PBMCs. The source is a young man in good health and CMV-seronegative.

This sequence joins TRBV7-9 and TRBJ1-1; no clear D gene. This CDR3 is 13 amino acids long. Germline values: CDR1 SEHNR, CDR2 FQNEAQ (reference sequence). Trimming took 3 bases from V and 0 from J, leaving 5 bases between them. CDR3 bases: TGTGCCAGCAGCTTTCAGGTGAACACTGAAGCTTTCTTT. Translation: CASSFQVNTEAFF.

The chain recombines TRBV30 with TRBJ1-1; 8 bases are shared with TRBD1. This CDR3 region has 13 residues. The J segment lost 5 bases and the V segment lost 0 bases, leaving 2 bases of the junction unmatched. CDR1 is GTSNPN and CDR2 is SVGIG in the germline V gene (reference sequence). CDR3 in amino acids: CAWSVRQGTEAFF. The CDR3, as DNA: TGTGCCTGGAGTGTCAGACAGGGGACTGAAGCTTTCTTT.

The V call is TRBV28, the J call TRBJ2-5; D perhaps matches TRBD2 (5 bases). The germline V gene has CDR1 MDHEN and CDR2 SYDVKM. V gave up 2 bases and J gave up 0 bases, with 16 bases separating them. This CDR3 comprises 17 residues. The CDR3 region is CASSLRFSGLDQETQYF. The CDR3 region has the DNA TGTGCCAGCAGTTTAAGGTTTAGTGGACTGGACCAAGAGACCCAGTACTTC.

There are a few counts of this clone. This chain uses TRBV2 with TRBJ1-2, with TRBD1 matching over 10 bases. From germline, CDR1 is SNHLY and CDR2 FYNNEI. The CDR3 runs to 14 residues. V lost 5 bases and J lost 8; bases outside the gene matches: 8. CDR3 protein: CASSPDRGSSGYTF. For the CDR3, the DNA is TGTGCCAGCAGTCCGGACAGGGGGTCTAGCGGCTACACCTTC.

The rearrangement uses TRBV5-4 and TRBJ2-7; D is possibly TRBD1 (6 bases). This CDR3 contains 14 residues. Trimming pared 4 bases from V and 6 bases from J, leaving 17 bases between. Germline CDR1 reads SGHNT; CDR2 reads YYREEE (reference sequence). CDR3 residues: CASSQDRQGREQYF. The CDR3 DNA reads TGTGCCAGCAGCCAGGACAGACAAGGGCGCGAGCAGTACTTC.

This chain links TRBV4-1 with TRBJ2-7, with D unclear. The V end lost 4 bases, the J end lost 4 bases, and 20 bases lay between the germline ends. The V gene's germline CDR1 is MGHRA and CDR2 YSYEKL. The CDR3 contains 16 residues. CDR3 residues: CASSPSFLGSNYEQYF. CDR3 sequence (DNA): TGCGCCAGCAGCCCCTCTTTCTTGGGCAGCAATTACGAGCAGTACTTC.

The chain links TRBV28 to TRBJ1-2; 10 bases match TRBD1. The CDR3 runs 14 residues. The V segment lost 4 bases and the J segment 7 bases; nucleotides outside the gene matches: 6. The germline CDR1 and CDR2 sequences are MDHEN and SYDVKM. The CDR3 is CASSSGGQGSGYTF. The CDR3 DNA is TGTGCCAGCAGTTCCGGGGGACAGGGGTCTGGCTACACCTTC.

The chain's CDR3 is CASSLASGTDNSPLHF. CDR3 coding DNA: TGTGCCAGCAGCTTGGCCTCCGGGACAGATAATTCACCCCTCCACTTT. This chain connects TRBV5-4 to TRBJ1-6, with 7 bases matching TRBD1. Germline-derived CDR1 and CDR2 are SGHNT and YYREEE (reference sequence). The CDR3 is made up of 16 amino acids. V shed 0 bases, J shed 5 bases, and the junction held 5 bases outside the gene matches.

This clone came up a few times. This chain links TRBV14 with TRBJ2-5; D might be TRBD1 (6 bases). Per germline, CDR1 SGHDN and CDR2 FVKESK. The CDR3 runs to 15 residues. Trimming removed 3 bases from V and 5 bases from J, with 16 bases in between. CDR3 nucleotides: TGTGCCAGCAGCCACGGACAGAGCCTTAGGGAGACCCAGTACTTC. It codes for CASSHGQSLRETQYF.

This clone has a single count. V is TRBV29-1 and J is TRBJ2-3; 9 nucleotides match TRBD2. The V segment lost 3 bases and the J segment 2 bases; nucleotides outside the gene matches: 3. The CDR3 sequence is 14 residues long. Germline V gives CDR1 SQVTM, CDR2 ANQGSEA. The CDR3 loop reads CSVDASGDTDTQYF. The DNA for the CDR3 is TGCAGCGTTGACGCTAGCGGGGACACAGATACGCAGTATTTT.

This chain joins TRBV7-6 and TRBJ2-7, with TRBD2 identical over 11 bases. V gave up 4 bases and J gave up 1 base; unmatched junction bases: 3. The germline CDR1 and CDR2 sequences are SGHVS and FNYEAQ. The CDR3 runs 15 residues. CDR3: CASSSTSGSSYEQYF. CDR3 coding DNA: TGTGCCAGCAGCTCCACTAGCGGGAGTTCCTACGAGCAGTACTTC. The whole variable domain, remainder taken from reference TRBV7-6 and TRBJ2-7, is GAGVSQSPRYKVTKRGQDVALRCDPISGHVSLYWYRQALGQGPEFLTYFNYEAQQDKSGLPNDRFSAERPEGSISTLTIQRTEQRDSAMYRCASSSTSGSSYEQYFGPGTRLTVT.

DNA of the CDR3: TGTGCCAGCAGCTTAGCGAGTAGCTGGAGCTCCTACGAGCAGTACTTC. It yields the protein CASSLASSWSSYEQYF. This chain connects TRBV7-9 to TRBJ2-7, with D uncertain. Between the trimmed V and J ends, which lost 0 bases and 0 bases, there was a span of 12 bases. The CDR3 contains 16 residues. Germline values: CDR1 SEHNR, CDR2 FQNEAQ (reference sequence).

The V call is TRBV11-1, the J call TRBJ2-7, with TRBD1 identical over 12 bases. The CDR3 spans 15 residues. Germline V gene data show CDR1 as SGHAT and CDR2 as FQDESV (reference sequence). J lost 4 bases, V lost 5 bases, and 6 bases had no gene match. DNA of the CDR3: TGTGCCAGCAGCACGGGGACAGGGGGCTCTTACGAGCAGTACTTC. Amino acids: CASSTGTGGSYEQYF.

The genes are TRBV28 and TRBJ1-5; TRBD1 might be the D (6 bases). The germline V and J ends were trimmed by 2 bases and 6 bases, with 11 bases remaining between them. CDR1 is MDHEN and CDR2 is SYDVKM in the germline V gene. The CDR3 totals 14 residues. The CDR3 DNA sequence: TGTGCCAGCAGTTTACGACAGGTTGGTCAGCCCCAGCATTTT. Translation gives CASSLRQVGQPQHF.

The chain has TRBV4-2 and TRBJ2-7; 10 positions agree with TRBD2. J was trimmed by 1 base and V by 0 bases; bases with no gene match: 3. The V gene's germline CDR1 is LGHNA and CDR2 YNFKEQ. The CDR3 covers 16 residues. CDR3 residues: CASSQDLSGRSYEQYF. CDR3 bases: TGTGCCAGCAGCCAAGATCTTAGCGGGAGGTCCTACGAGCAGTACTTC.

J is TRBJ2-2 and V is TRBV25-1, with D tentatively TRBD1 (6 bases). The CDR3 consists of 16 residues. Trimming pared 3 bases from V and 3 bases from J, leaving 14 bases between. The germline CDR1 and CDR2 sequences are MGHDK and SYGVNS. The DNA of the CDR3 is TGTGCCAGCAGTGAGGACAGTTCATCCCACACCGGGGAGCTGTTTTTT. Translated, it gives CASSEDSSSHTGELFF.

V usage is TRBV27 and J usage is TRBJ2-7; weak D call: TRBD1 (6 bases). This CDR3 has 13 amino acids. Looked up from germline, CDR1 is MNHEY and CDR2 is SMNVEV (reference sequence). V shed 6 bases and J shed 0 bases, with 9 bases lying between them. CDR3 protein: CASSYRASYEQYF. As DNA, the CDR3 is TGTGCCAGCAGCTACAGGGCCTCCTACGAGCAGTACTTC.

This chain uses TRBV29-1 with TRBJ1-5, with D possibly matching TRBD1 (5 bases). CDR3 size: 15 residues. V gave up 1 base and J gave up 3 bases, with 13 bases separating them. Germline loops: CDR1 SQVTM, CDR2 ANQGSEA. Here the CDR3 reads CSVEVSGDLNQPQHF. In DNA form, the CDR3 reads TGCAGCGTTGAAGTGTCGGGGGATCTCAATCAGCCCCAGCATTTT.

In its sample, this clone was seen a few times. V is TRBV7-2 and J is TRBJ1-1; D is undetermined. The V and J ends lost 3 bases and 5 bases respectively, with 10 bases between them. The germline V gene encodes CDR1 SGHTA and CDR2 FQGNSA. This CDR3 region has 13 residues. In nucleotides, the CDR3 is TGTGCCAGCAGCTTCTACGCCGGTACTGAAGCTTTCTTT. The encoded protein is CASSFYAGTEAFF. The full variable domain, rest sourced from reference TRBV7-2 and TRBJ1-1, is GAGVSQSPSNKVTEKGKDVELRCDPISGHTALYWYRQSLGQGLEFLIYFQGNSAPDKSGLPSDRFSAERTGGSVSTLTIQRTQQEDSAVYLCASSFYAGTEAFFGQGTRLTVV.

V and J are TRBV5-1 and TRBJ2-3; 11 nucleotides align to TRBD2. Germline assignment: CDR1 SGHRS and CDR2 YFSETQ. CDR3 length: 16 residues. V lost 3 bases, J lost 4 bases, and 7 bases stayed unmatched. CDR3 DNA sequence: TGCGCCAGCAGCTCCCTAGCGGGAGGATTGTCAGATACGCAGTATTTT. It translates to CASSSLAGGLSDTQYF.